This is a list of T cell receptor beta chains from one sample in a study of blood T cells in healthy people across ages. A single record per CDR3 protein comes from TCRdb applying MiXCR to the 5' RACE reads. The table includes around 600,000 distinct CDR3 sequences, 47% detected once. Sequencing was done on a sample of blood. The receptors here all came from a man aged 80 or over in good health. The CDR3 runs from the conserved cysteine through the conserved F or W. The D gene is left open where the match is weak. Clone size is shown for a subset of rows, as once, few, many or a class of expanded clone.

cdr3_aa	cdr3_nt	d_call	v_call	j_call	clone_size
CASSLSKGSGANVLTF	TGTGCCAGCAGCCTCAGCAAGGGCTCTGGGGCCAACGTCCTGACTTTC	-	TRBV7-2	TRBJ2-6	-
CASSPSSGVTDTQYF	TGTGCCAGCTCACCGTCTAGCGGGGTCACAGATACGCAGTATTTT	TRBD2	TRBV18	TRBJ2-3	-
CASSFLGASYEQYF	TGTGCCAGCAGTTTCCTGGGGGCTTCCTACGAGCAGTACTTC	-	TRBV28	TRBJ2-7	few
CASSPQGSTDTQYF	TGTGCCAGCAGCCCCCAAGGTAGTACAGATACGCAGTATTTT	-	TRBV7-3	TRBJ2-3	-
CAIRSVSGGPNTEAFF	TGTGCCATCAGGAGCGTCTCCGGGGGGCCCAACACTGAAGCTTTCTTT	-	TRBV10-3	TRBJ1-1	-
CASSFFPSGGECNEQFF	TGCGCCAGCAGCTTCTTTCCTAGCGGGGGGGAATGCAATGAGCAGTTCTTC	TRBD2	TRBV5-1	TRBJ2-1	-
CSVDDPTYEQYF	TGCAGCGTTGACGATCCGACCTACGAGCAGTACTTC	-	TRBV29-1	TRBJ2-7	-
CSARILAGLKNEQFF	TGCAGTGCTCGGATACTAGCGGGGCTAAAGAATGAGCAGTTCTTC	TRBD2	TRBV20-1	TRBJ2-1	-
CSARDRAGRAAFF	TGCAGTGCTAGAGATCGGGCGGGCAGGGCAGCTTTCTTT	-	TRBV20-1	TRBJ1-1	-
CSVSRGGFNTDTQYF	TGCAGTGTATCGCGGGGGGGCTTCAACACAGATACGCAGTATTTT	TRBD2	TRBV20-1	TRBJ2-3	-
CASSSAGGAGYNEQFF	TGTGCCAGCAGCTCTGCCGGAGGGGCGGGATACAATGAGCAGTTCTTC	-	TRBV7-2	TRBJ2-1	-
CASSVGLAAGEQFF	TGTGCCAGCAGCGTAGGACTAGCTGCCGGGGAGCAGTTCTTC	TRBD2	TRBV7-9	TRBJ2-1	once
CASSPGPGFGEQYF	TGTGCCAGCAGTCCCGGGCCAGGTTTTGGAGAGCAGTACTTC	-	TRBV6-2/TRBV6-3	TRBJ2-7	once
CASSSPASGRIGEQFF	TGTGCCAGCAGTTCTCCGGCTAGCGGGAGAATCGGTGAGCAGTTCTTC	TRBD2	TRBV6-2/TRBV6-3	TRBJ2-1	-
CASSQQGQSGAKNIQYF	TGCGCCAGCAGCCAGCAGGGACAGTCAGGAGCCAAAAACATTCAGTACTTC	TRBD1	TRBV4-3	TRBJ2-4	-
CASSLLTGGSEQYF	TGCGCCAGCAGCCTTTTGACAGGGGGCTCCGAGCAGTACTTC	TRBD1	TRBV4-3	TRBJ2-7	few
CASSYGTRTSNQPQHF	TGTGCCAGCAGTTACGGGACCCGGACGAGCAATCAGCCCCAGCATTTT	-	TRBV6-5	TRBJ1-5	-
CSARDLISGPFREQYF	TGCAGTGCTAGAGATCTAATTTCGGGTCCGTTCCGGGAGCAGTACTTC	-	TRBV20-1	TRBJ2-7	few
CASSLGQVPSSSYEQYF	TGCGCCAGCAGCTTAGGACAGGTCCCATCAAGCTCCTACGAGCAGTACTTC	TRBD1	TRBV5-1	TRBJ2-7	-
CASSSGNSGANVLTF	TGTGCCAGCAGTTCGGGGAACTCTGGGGCCAACGTCCTGACTTTC	-	TRBV6-5	TRBJ2-6	-
CSASQVPFRLLGRNEQFF	TGCAGTGCTTCCCAGGTCCCCTTTCGGCTCCTAGGGAGGAATGAGCAGTTCTTC	-	TRBV20-1	TRBJ2-1	many
CASSHLITFTNYGYTF	TGTGCCAGCAGCCACCTTATCACATTTACTAACTATGGCTACACCTTC	-	TRBV3-1	TRBJ1-2	-
CAIRESISEQYF	TGTGCCATCAGGGAGTCGATCTCCGAGCAGTACTTC	-	TRBV10-3	TRBJ2-7	-
CSFGETGVEQFF	TGCAGCTTCGGCGAGACAGGGGTTGAGCAGTTCTTC	TRBD1	TRBV29-1	TRBJ2-1	-
CASRARTSANNEQFF	TGTGCCAGCAGGGCCCGGACTAGCGCTAACAATGAGCAGTTCTTC	TRBD2	TRBV7-3	TRBJ2-1	-
CASSLVGVATEAFF	TGTGCCAGCAGTTTAGTGGGGGTCGCCACTGAAGCTTTCTTT	-	TRBV12-3/TRBV12-4	TRBJ1-1	once
CASSQGWTSGGVDTQYF	TGCGCCAGCAGCCAAGGGTGGACTAGCGGAGGGGTAGATACGCAGTATTTT	TRBD2	TRBV4-3	TRBJ2-3	few
CSASWGIGANVLTF	TGCAGTGCTAGCTGGGGAATTGGGGCCAACGTCCTGACTTTC	-	TRBV20-1	TRBJ2-6	-
CASSSRAGDNEQFF	TGTGCCAGCAGCTCCAGAGCGGGGGACAATGAGCAGTTCTTC	TRBD2	TRBV11-2	TRBJ2-1	-
CASSFVDIASDTQYF	TGTGCCAGCAGTTTCGTAGACATCGCGTCAGATACGCAGTATTTT	-	TRBV12-3/TRBV12-4	TRBJ2-3	-
CASSLTSTSSGANVLTF	TGTGCCAGCAGCTTAACGAGTACAAGCTCTGGGGCCAACGTCCTGACTTTC	-	TRBV7-2	TRBJ2-6	-
CSAPGQGLDEQYF	TGCAGTGCTCCAGGTCAGGGCTTGGACGAGCAGTACTTC	-	TRBV20-1	TRBJ2-7	-
CASTRTSGHNEQFF	TGTGCCAGCACTAGGACTAGCGGTCACAATGAGCAGTTCTTC	TRBD2	TRBV7-2	TRBJ2-1	-
CASSPQVSSTDTQYF	TGTGCCAGCTCACCACAGGTTAGCTCCACAGATACGCAGTATTTT	-	TRBV18	TRBJ2-3	-
CASSQRGETTGELFF	TGCGCCAGCAGCCAACGGGGGGAGACGACCGGGGAGCTGTTTTTT	TRBD2	TRBV5-1	TRBJ2-2	-
CASSFGRGSRNEQFF	TGTGCCAGCAGTTTTGGCAGGGGTTCTAGGAATGAGCAGTTCTTC	-	TRBV12-3/TRBV12-4	TRBJ2-1	-
CASRGDREYDNEQFF	TGTGCCAGCAGGGGGGACAGGGAGTACGACAATGAGCAGTTCTTC	TRBD1	TRBV6-1	TRBJ2-1	-
CASSVDGRTDTQYF	TGCGCCAGCAGCGTTGACGGTCGCACAGATACGCAGTATTTT	-	TRBV5-1	TRBJ2-3	once
CASSVGLASEQYF	TGTGCCAGCAGTGTGGGACTAGCGAGCGAGCAGTACTTC	TRBD2	TRBV2	TRBJ2-7	many
CASKDLGEKLFF	TGTGCCAGCAAGGACCTCGGTGAAAAACTGTTTTTT	-	TRBV27	TRBJ1-4	-
CASSPLGPPGNEQYF	TGTGCCAGCTCACCTCTAGGACCTCCAGGTAATGAGCAGTACTTC	-	TRBV18	TRBJ2-7	-
CASIPGTSGAKQFF	TGTGCCAGCATCCCCGGGACTAGCGGGGCTAAGCAGTTCTTC	TRBD2	TRBV6-6	TRBJ2-1	-
CASSLEPNDNEQFF	TGTGCCAGCAGTTTAGAACCTAACGACAATGAGCAGTTCTTC	-	TRBV12-3/TRBV12-4	TRBJ2-1	few
CASSLLGQGADTQYF	TGTGCCAGCAGCTTATTGGGACAGGGGGCAGATACGCAGTATTTT	TRBD1	TRBV7-9	TRBJ2-3	many
CASSQVPLAGVKDEQFF	TGCGCCAGCAGCCAGGTCCCCCTAGCGGGAGTGAAAGATGAGCAGTTCTTC	TRBD2	TRBV4-3	TRBJ2-1	few
CASSYGGGSPLHF	TGTGCCAGCAGTTACGGGGGCGGCTCACCCCTCCACTTT	-	TRBV6-2/TRBV6-3	TRBJ1-6	-